Each of the 32 T cell receptor beta chains below was sequenced from the same sample in a study of blood T cell repertoires in COVID-19. Sequenced by immunoSEQ multiplex PCR; TCRdb stores in-frame clones only, minus some. The profile covers 150,000 to 180,000 clones, with around 80% appearing a single time and 0.5% to 0.65% taken by the ten largest. The material sequenced was peripheral blood. The origin of the receptors is a man in his fifties or sixties with acute or convalescent COVID-19.

This chain joins TRBV6-5 and TRBJ1-1; 11 nucleotides line up with TRBD1. The V gene end was trimmed by 7 bases and the J gene end by 4 bases; junction bases not matched to a gene: 8. The CDR3 consists of 15 residues. Germline CDR1 MNHEY, CDR2 SVGAGI. DNA for the CDR3: TGTGCCAGCATGAGGACAGGGGGCAGTAGCACTGAAGCTTTCTTT. Amino acids: CASMRTGGSSTEAFF.

This clone was detected a few times. DNA for the CDR3: TGCGCCAGCAGCACGGACATAAGCACAGATACGCAGTATTTT. Its protein is CASSTDISTDTQYF. The V call is TRBV5-1, the J call TRBJ2-3; maybe TRBD1 (5 bases). The CDR3 contains 14 residues. Looked up from germline, CDR1 is SGHRS and CDR2 is YFSETQ. Trimming took 4 bases from V and 0 from J, leaving 9 bases between them.

This clone was recorded only once. This chain connects TRBV4-1 to TRBJ1-5, with 9 nucleotides matching TRBD1. This CDR3 contains 17 residues. Germline lookup yields CDR1 MGHRA and CDR2 YSYEKL. Trimming took 4 bases from V and 6 from J; bases not matched to a gene: 13. CDR3 nucleotide sequence: TGCGCCAGCAGCCCAGGTCCCGGGACAGGGTTCGGTCAGCCCCAGCATTTT. Encoded protein: CASSPGPGTGFGQPQHF.

This rearrangement joins TRBV5-6 to TRBJ2-7; a possible D gene is TRBD2 (6 bases). V was pared by 6 bases and J by 7 bases, with 20 bases between. This CDR3 is 14 amino acids long. CDR1 and CDR2 from the germline V gene are SGHDT and YYEEEE. Here the CDR3 DNA reads TGTGCCAGCACCCTACGGGGGACCCTCGGGGAGCAGTACTTC. Amino acids: CASTLRGTLGEQYF. Filled out from reference TRBV5-6 and TRBJ2-7, the complete variable domain reads DAGVTQSPTHLIKTRGQQVTLRCSPKSGHDTVSWYQQALGQGPQFIFQYYEEEERQRGNFPDRFSGHQFPNYSSELNVNALLLGDSALYLCASTLRGTLGEQYFGPGTRLTVT.

This clone has a handful of counts. The chain combines TRBV19 with TRBJ2-3; 13 bases agree with TRBD2. CDR1 and CDR2 (germline): LNHDA, SQIVND (reference sequence). J lost 0 bases, V lost 10 bases, and 10 bases had no gene match. This CDR3 has 17 residues. The DNA of the CDR3 is TGTGCCACCAAGAGGACTAGCGGGGGACCTAGCACAGATACGCAGTATTTT. Its translation is CATKRTSGGPSTDTQYF. Together with reference TRBV19 and TRBJ2-3, the CDR3 gives the full variable domain: DGGITQSPKYLFRKEGQNVTLSCEQNLNHDAMYWYRQDPGQGLRLIYYSQIVNDFQKGDIAEGYSVSREKKESFPLTVTSAQKNPTAFYLCATKRTSGGPSTDTQYFGPGTRLTVL.

As DNA, the CDR3 is TGTGCCAGCTGGCAGGGGGGCACAGATACGCAGTATTTT. The encoded protein is CASWQGGTDTQYF. This chain joins TRBV2 and TRBJ2-3; 7 nucleotides align to TRBD1. This CDR3 spans 13 amino acids. The ends lost 8 bases at V and 1 base at J; junction bases unmatched: 3. CDR1 is SNHLY and CDR2 is FYNNEI in the germline V gene.

This clone was seen once. V gene TRBV28 combines with J gene TRBJ2-1; 9 nucleotides match TRBD1. Germline CDR1 reads MDHEN; CDR2 reads SYDVKM. CDR3 size: 15 residues. V lost 5 bases and J lost 8; bases outside the gene matches: 10. CDR3 loop: CASSPGQGSRDEQFF. The CDR3 bases are TGTGCCAGCAGTCCCGGACAGGGGTCAAGGGATGAGCAGTTCTTC.

V and J are TRBV10-3 and TRBJ2-7; possible D gene TRBD2, 5 bases. This CDR3 is built from 13 residues. Germline assignment: CDR1 ENHRY and CDR2 SYGVKD. V lost 6 bases and J lost 6, with 15 bases in between. In DNA, the CDR3 is TGTGCCATCAGGGGCCATCAAGAGGGCGAGCAGTACTTC. Protein sequence: CAIRGHQEGEQYF.

The V gene is TRBV19, the J gene TRBJ2-3; D is undetermined. The germline V gene encodes CDR1 LNHDA and CDR2 SQIVND (reference sequence). V gave up 6 bases and J gave up 4 bases, with 14 bases separating them. The CDR3 is 14 residues long. The CDR3 sequence is CASSFVFSADTQYF. CDR3 DNA: TGTGCCAGTAGCTTTGTGTTCAGCGCAGATACGCAGTATTTT.

In its sample, this clone was seen a few times. The V call is TRBV2, the J call TRBJ1-1; perhaps TRBD1 as D (5 bases). Germline V CDR1 and CDR2: SNHLY, FYNNEI. The CDR3 contains 13 residues. The V gene lost 0 bases and the J gene lost 10 bases, with 12 bases spanning the gap. CDR3 coding DNA: TGTGCCAGCAGTGAAGCGCCGCGGAGGGGAGCTTTCTTT. Residues: CASSEAPRRGAFF.

This clone showed up just once. The chain recombines TRBV7-2 with TRBJ2-5; 7 nucleotides line up with TRBD2. Germline CDR1 SGHTA, CDR2 FQGNSA. The CDR3 length is 11 residues. V gave up 6 bases and J gave up 5 bases; unmatched junction bases: 0. CDR3 bases: TGTGCCAGCAGGCGGGGGGAGACCCAGTACTTC. Its translation: CASRRGETQYF.

This clone is a singleton in its sample. The rearrangement links TRBV24-1 to TRBJ2-5, with 7 positions matching TRBD2. The V gene end was trimmed by 6 bases and the J gene end by 4 bases; junction bases not matched to a gene: 4. The CDR3 is made up of 13 amino acids. Germline loops: CDR1 KGHDR, CDR2 SFDVKD. CDR3 amino acids: CATSKRDRETQYF. The CDR3 DNA reads as TGTGCCACCAGTAAGCGGGATCGAGAGACCCAGTACTTC.

V is TRBV7-2 and J is TRBJ2-3; maybe TRBD1 (6 bases). The V and J ends lost 5 bases and 1 base respectively, with 13 bases between them. Germline V gene lookup returns CDR1 SGHTA and CDR2 FQGNSA. CDR3 length equals 15 residues. CDR3 coding DNA: TGTGCCAGCAGCGCAGACTGGACAGGCACAGATACGCAGTATTTT. Amino acids: CASSADWTGTDTQYF. The full variable domain, with the rest looked up from reference TRBV7-2 and TRBJ2-3, is GAGVSQSPSNKVTEKGKDVELRCDPISGHTALYWYRQSLGQGLEFLIYFQGNSAPDKSGLPSDRFSAERTGGSVSTLTIQRTQQEDSAVYLCASSADWTGTDTQYFGPGTRLTVL.

This rearrangement joins TRBV28 to TRBJ2-5, with 7 bases identical to TRBD1. Germline assignment: CDR1 MDHEN and CDR2 SYDVKM. The CDR3 is 14 amino acids. V dropped 5 bases and J dropped 1; count of bases not matched to a gene: 4. The CDR3 DNA sequence: TGTGCCAGCAGTCGTGGACAGGTCCAAGAGACCCAGTACTTC. It translates to CASSRGQVQETQYF.

The chain uses TRBV24-1 and TRBJ2-3; 11 nucleotides agree with TRBD2. Per germline, CDR1 KGHDR and CDR2 SFDVKD. V lost 4 bases to trimming and J lost 7 bases; unmatched junction nucleotides: 12. The CDR3 has 17 residues. The CDR3 nucleotides are TGTGCCACCAGTGAACTCCGTAGCGGGGGGGCCGGAAATACGCAGTATTTT. Protein: CATSELRSGGAGNTQYF.

The genes are TRBV2 and TRBJ1-5; 9 nucleotides align to TRBD1. The CDR3 sequence is 14 residues long. CDR1 and CDR2 (germline): SNHLY, FYNNEI. V was clipped by 6 bases and J by 7 bases; unmatched bases: 7. CDR3 in DNA: TGTGCCAGCAGCGCCGGGACAGGGTACCAGCCCCAGCATTTT. This sequence encodes CASSAGTGYQPQHF.

This sequence joins TRBV5-5 and TRBJ1-1; D possibly corresponds to TRBD1 (6 bases). Germline V gene data show CDR1 as SGHKS and CDR2 as YYEKEE (reference sequence). The CDR3 consists of 14 residues. With 1 base removed from V and 4 bases from J, the gap between germline ends came to 11 bases. The CDR3 region is CASSLHGGATEAFF. The CDR3 nucleotides read TGTGCCAGCAGCTTGCACGGGGGGGCCACTGAAGCTTTCTTT.

CDR3 amino acids: CASSPRQAPEAFF. The CDR3 nucleotides are TGTGCCAGCTCACCAAGACAGGCACCTGAAGCTTTCTTT. This chain joins TRBV18 and TRBJ1-1; a possible D gene is TRBD1 (6 bases). Germline loops: CDR1 KGHSH, CDR2 LQKENI. This CDR3 contains 13 residues. Trimming pared 2 bases from V and 6 bases from J, leaving 10 bases between.

The gene calls are TRBV27 and TRBJ1-3; D remains unclear. The CDR3 length is 15 residues. Trimming took 10 bases from V and 4 from J, leaving 20 bases between them. The germline V gene has CDR1 MNHEY and CDR2 SMNVEV (reference sequence). In DNA form, the CDR3 reads TGTGCCACCCCAAGGAGGGCAGAACGAGGAAACACCATATATTTT. It is translated as CATPRRAERGNTIYF.

The chain uses TRBV7-9 and TRBJ2-7; weak D call: TRBD1 (5 bases). CDR1 is SEHNR and CDR2 is FQNEAQ in the germline V gene (reference sequence). The CDR3 is made up of 14 amino acids. Trimming left V 2 bases short and J 2 bases short, with 10 bases between. CDR3 in amino acids: CASSLPGHPYEQYF. Written as DNA, the CDR3 is TGTGCCAGCAGCTTACCTGGACACCCCTACGAGCAGTACTTC.

This clone was recorded once. The J gene is TRBJ2-7, the V gene TRBV6-5, with 12 bases identical to TRBD2. J lost 3 bases, V lost 5 bases, and 2 bases had no gene match. Germline V gives CDR1 MNHEY, CDR2 SVGAGI. The CDR3 covers 14 residues. The CDR3 coding sequence is TGTGCCAGCAGTACTAGCGGGAGGTACTACGAGCAGTACTTC. The encoded protein is CASSTSGRYYEQYF.

This chain joins TRBV9 and TRBJ2-7; D possibly corresponds to TRBD1 (6 bases). Germline loops: CDR1 SGDLS, CDR2 YYNGEE. The CDR3 contains 15 residues. The V end lost 3 bases, the J end lost 7 bases, and 20 bases lay between the germline ends. The CDR3 here is CASSATGTGLREQYF. For the CDR3, the DNA is TGTGCCAGCAGCGCCACAGGGACCGGGTTGAGGGAGCAGTACTTC.

The chain employs TRBV9 and TRBJ2-6; 9 bases agree with TRBD2. The CDR3 is 14 amino acids. Germline V lookup: CDR1 SGDLS, CDR2 YYNGEE. The V segment lost 3 bases and the J segment 9 bases; nucleotides outside the gene matches: 4. The CDR3 loop reads CASSGAGGYNVLTF. The DNA for the CDR3 is TGTGCCAGCAGCGGAGCGGGAGGATACAACGTCCTGACTTTC.

The chain employs TRBV11-2 and TRBJ2-1; 16 bases map to TRBD2. V trimming: 4 bases; J trimming: 8 bases; junction bases outside the gene matches: 8. Germline CDR1 SGHAT, CDR2 FQNNGV. The CDR3 length is 17 residues. CDR3 in amino acids: CASSSTGTSGGAHEQFF. CDR3 DNA: TGTGCCAGCAGCTCAACCGGGACTAGCGGGGGGGCCCATGAGCAGTTCTTC.

The chain joins TRBV7-3 to TRBJ2-1; 8 nucleotides line up with TRBD2. The V and J ends lost 3 bases and 7 bases, in that order; junction bases with no gene match: 2. The CDR3 consists of 13 residues. Germline lookup yields CDR1 SGHTA and CDR2 FQGTGA. The DNA for the CDR3 is TGTGCCAGCAGCTTGGCGGGAGGAAATGAGCAGTTCTTC. It specifies CASSLAGGNEQFF.

The V and J genes are TRBV28 and TRBJ2-1; TRBD2 aligns across 8 bases. The CDR3 runs to 16 residues. Germline CDR1 and CDR2: MDHEN and SYDVKM. V lost 1 base to trimming and J lost 5 bases; unmatched junction nucleotides: 7. CDR3 sequence reads: CASSLLGLAGHNEQFF. CDR3 nucleotide sequence: TGTGCCAGCAGTTTATTAGGGCTAGCGGGTCACAATGAGCAGTTCTTC.

V usage is TRBV19 and J usage is TRBJ2-2, with D possibly being TRBD2 (8 bases). Germline V lookup: CDR1 LNHDA, CDR2 SQIVND (reference sequence). This CDR3 has 16 residues. Between the trimmed V and J ends, which lost 1 base and 4 bases, there was a span of 13 bases. The CDR3 protein is CASSIVGRGLTGELFF. For the CDR3, the DNA is TGTGCCAGTAGTATAGTCGGGAGGGGGCTCACCGGGGAGCTGTTTTTT.

This clone has a handful of counts. The chain employs TRBV30 and TRBJ2-7, with TRBD2 matching over 9 bases. Germline trimming cut 1 base from V and 8 bases from J; bases unmatched to any gene: 9. The CDR3 is made up of 14 amino acids. Germline V gives CDR1 GTSNPN, CDR2 SVGIG (reference sequence). The CDR3 protein is CAWSARYSGSQQYF. The CDR3 bases are TGTGCCTGGAGTGCCCGATATAGCGGGAGCCAGCAGTACTTC. The full variable domain, rest sourced from reference TRBV30 and TRBJ2-7, is SQTIHQWPATLVQPVGSPLSLECTVEGTSNPNLYWYRQAAGRGLQLLFYSVGIGQISSEVPQNLSASRPQDRQFILSSKKLLLSDSGFYLCAWSARYSGSQQYFGPGTRLTVT.

V gene TRBV7-6 combines with J gene TRBJ2-2, with 7 bases that match TRBD1. The CDR3 covers 13 residues. V gave up 8 bases and J gave up 6 bases; unmatched junction bases: 6. Germline V gene sequence: CDR1 SGHVS, CDR2 FNYEAQ. Here the CDR3 DNA reads TGTGCCAGCGAAGGGGGCAGGGCCGGGGAGCTGTTTTTT. It is translated as CASEGGRAGELFF.

The CDR3 loop reads CASSEAGRGIYGYTF. CDR3 bases: TGTGCCAGCAGTGAAGCGGGTAGAGGGATCTATGGCTACACCTTC. The rearrangement uses TRBV6-1 and TRBJ1-2; D ambiguous. The CDR3 runs to 15 residues. The V gene's germline CDR1 is MNHNS and CDR2 SASEGT. Trimming took 0 bases from V and 4 from J, leaving 12 bases between them.

CDR3 DNA: TGTGCCAGCAGTCTCGACAGGGGCGAGCAGTACTTC. Its protein is CASSLDRGEQYF. This chain connects TRBV6-2 or TRBV6-3 to TRBJ2-7, with TRBD1 matching 8 bases. The CDR3 runs 12 residues. With 5 bases clipped from V and 6 bases from J, the junction kept 3 bases outside the gene matches. Germline-derived CDR1 and CDR2 are MNHEY and SVGEGT.

The chain is built from TRBV19 and TRBJ2-6, with 11 bases aligning to TRBD1. The ends lost 4 bases at V and 0 bases at J; junction bases unmatched: 5. This CDR3 is built from 18 residues. Germline V gene lookup returns CDR1 LNHDA and CDR2 SQIVND (reference sequence). CDR3 protein: CASSRPGTGGSGANVLTF. DNA for the CDR3: TGTGCCAGTAGTAGGCCCGGGACAGGGGGCTCTGGGGCCAACGTCCTGACTTTC.